Presented here are 11 T cell receptor beta chains from one specimen sequenced in a study of T cells in Graves' hyperthyroidism and ophthalmopathy. Amplification of TCR beta CDR3 regions used RNA as the template. HTBI primers were used for first-round RT-PCR of the TCR CDR3. TCRdb recomputed calls from the multiplex PCR reads with MiXCR, one row per CDR3 protein. There are 750,000 to 900,000 distinct CDR3 sequences in the sample; 35% to 40% occur only once, and around 10% lies in the top ten. The sample was blood. All receptors derive from a young man with Graves' hyperthyroidism.

In its sample, this clonotype was seen many times. CDR3 bases: TGCAGCGTTGCGGGGGGCGAGTTGAGTGAAAAACTGTTTTTT. Translated, it gives CSVAGGELSEKLFF. This rearrangement joins TRBV29-1 to TRBJ1-4, with D maybe TRBD1 (6 bases). The CDR3 is 14 amino acids. V was trimmed by 4 bases and J by 7 bases, leaving 16 bases between them. Germline V gene data show CDR1 as SQVTM and CDR2 as ANQGSEA.

This clonotype was counted only a few times. The rearrangement joins TRBV20-1 to TRBJ2-2; D not resolved. This CDR3 has 12 amino acids. V was pared by 5 bases and J by 5 bases, with 9 bases between. Germline V gene data show CDR1 as DFQATT and CDR2 as SNEGSKA (reference sequence). CDR3 nucleotides: TGCAGTGCTTTGATTCCTACCGGGGAGCTGTTTTTT. The encoded protein is CSALIPTGELFF.

This clonotype was recorded at least ten times. The chain recombines TRBV10-3 with TRBJ2-7; TRBD1 matches 7 bases. The CDR3 has 13 residues. The trim removed 8 bases at V and 3 bases at J, leaving 7 bases unmatched. Germline values: CDR1 ENHRY, CDR2 SYGVKD. CDR3 sequence reads: CAIGFTGDYEQYF. The CDR3 nucleotides read TGTGCCATCGGCTTCACAGGGGACTACGAGCAGTACTTC.

A few counts support this clonotype. The chain is built from TRBV7-9 and TRBJ2-5; 10 positions agree with TRBD2. Trimming cost V 4 bases and J 5 bases; bases outside gene matches: 7. Germline V lookup: CDR1 SEHNR, CDR2 FQNEAQ (reference sequence). CDR3 length equals 15 residues. As DNA, the CDR3 is TGTGCCAGCAGCTCCCAGGGACTAGCGACGGAGACCCAGTACTTC. Translating it yields CASSSQGLATETQYF.

The J gene is TRBJ1-5, the V gene TRBV10-3; 12 nucleotides align to TRBD1. Germline loops: CDR1 ENHRY, CDR2 SYGVKD. The V and J ends lost 10 bases and 10 bases, in that order; junction bases with no gene match: 11. CDR3 length: 14 residues. The CDR3 bases are TGTGCCACCGGGACAGGGGGCGCGGGTTATCCCCAGCATTTT. It codes for CATGTGGAGYPQHF.

This clonotype was observed many times. This chain uses TRBV2 with TRBJ2-5; 9 bases fit TRBD1. The CDR3 extends over 13 amino acids. The J segment lost 4 bases and the V segment lost 10 bases, leaving 7 bases of the junction unmatched. Germline-derived CDR1 and CDR2 are SNHLY and FYNNEI. CDR3 nucleotide sequence: TGTGCCACCCGCCCGGGACAGGGAGAGACCCAGTACTTC. Protein product: CATRPGQGETQYF.

The chain is built from TRBV5-1 and TRBJ2-7; 8 bases agree with TRBD1. V lost 0 bases, J lost 12 bases, and 8 bases stayed unmatched. The CDR3 is 13 amino acids. CDR1 is SGHRS and CDR2 is YFSETQ in the germline V gene. This CDR3 reads CASSLERGTGSYF. The CDR3 region has the DNA TGCGCCAGCAGCTTGGAGAGGGGGACAGGTTCGTACTTC.

This clonotype was picked up a small number of times. One end of the junction varies from germline; a read error may be responsible. J is TRBJ2-7 and V is TRBV11-3, with 8 bases that match TRBD2. Germline CDR1 SGHNT, CDR2 YENEEA. The CDR3 spans 15 residues. DNA for the CDR3: TGCGCCAGCAGCCCCAAACAGCGGGGGTCTGGCGAGCAGTACTTC. It is translated as CASSPKQRGSGEQYF.

This clonotype was detected a few times. An end of the junction does not agree with germline; a read error may underlie this. The chain recombines TRBV10-1 with TRBJ2-6, with 7 bases aligning to TRBD1. CDR3 length: 15 residues. Germline V gene data show CDR1 as WNHNN and CDR2 as SYGVQD (reference sequence). The CDR3 bases are TGTGCCAGCAGGAAGGGGGCAGGTGGGGCCAACGTCCTGACTTTC. It encodes CASRKGAGGANVLTF.

This clonotype was seen ten or more times. The chain recombines TRBV6-5 with TRBJ2-5, with TRBD2 matching 7 bases. The junction had 6 bases not matched to a gene; V was cut back by 6 bases and J by 5 bases. Germline CDR1 MNHEY, CDR2 SVGAGI. The CDR3 runs 13 residues. CDR3 DNA: TGTGCCAGCAGGGCCGGGGGGTTGGAGACCCAGTACTTC. Amino acid sequence: CASRAGGLETQYF.

This clonotype was seen a handful of times. The DNA for the CDR3 is TGCGCCAGCAGCAAAGGGACAGGGATAGGGAACGAGCAGTACTTC. Encoded protein: CASSKGTGIGNEQYF. V gene TRBV5-1 combines with J gene TRBJ2-7; 9 bases are shared with TRBD1. This CDR3 has 15 amino acids. CDR1 SGHRS and CDR2 YFSETQ come from the germline V gene. V shed 4 bases, J shed 5 bases, and the junction held 10 bases outside the gene matches. Based on the CDR3 plus reference TRBV5-1 and TRBJ2-7, the full variable domain is KAGVTQTPRYLIKTRGQQVTLSCSPISGHRSVSWYQQTPGQGLQFLFEYFSETQRNKGNFPGRFSGRQFSNSRSEMNVSTLELGDSALYLCASSKGTGIGNEQYFGPGTRLTVT.